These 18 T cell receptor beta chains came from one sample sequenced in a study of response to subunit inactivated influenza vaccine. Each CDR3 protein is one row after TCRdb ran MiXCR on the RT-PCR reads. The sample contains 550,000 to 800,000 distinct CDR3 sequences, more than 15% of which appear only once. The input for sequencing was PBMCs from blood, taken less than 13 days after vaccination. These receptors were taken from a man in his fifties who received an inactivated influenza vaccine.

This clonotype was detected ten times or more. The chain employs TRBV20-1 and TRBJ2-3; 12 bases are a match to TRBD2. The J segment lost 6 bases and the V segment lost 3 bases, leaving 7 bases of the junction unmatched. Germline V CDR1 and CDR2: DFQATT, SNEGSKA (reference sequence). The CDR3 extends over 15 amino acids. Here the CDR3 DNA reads TGCAGTGCTAGCCGCCCTAGCGGGGGGGTGGATACGCAGTATTTT. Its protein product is CSASRPSGGVDTQYF.

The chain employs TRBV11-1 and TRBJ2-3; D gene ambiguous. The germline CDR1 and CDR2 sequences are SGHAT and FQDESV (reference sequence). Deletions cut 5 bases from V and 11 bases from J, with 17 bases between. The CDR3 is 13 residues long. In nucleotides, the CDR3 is TGTGCCAGCAGCCGACGAGGTATAGAGAAGCAGTATTTT. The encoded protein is CASSRRGIEKQYF.

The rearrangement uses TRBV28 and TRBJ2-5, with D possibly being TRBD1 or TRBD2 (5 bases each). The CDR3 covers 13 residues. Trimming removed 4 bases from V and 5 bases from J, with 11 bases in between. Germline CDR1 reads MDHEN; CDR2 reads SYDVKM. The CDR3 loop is CASSSGDGETQYF. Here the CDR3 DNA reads TGTGCCAGCAGTTCCGGGGACGGGGAGACCCAGTACTTC.

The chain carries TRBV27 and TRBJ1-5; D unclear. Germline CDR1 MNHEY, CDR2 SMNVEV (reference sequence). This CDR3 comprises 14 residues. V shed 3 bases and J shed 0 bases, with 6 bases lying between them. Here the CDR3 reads CASSFLNSNQPQHF. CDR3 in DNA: TGTGCCAGCAGTTTCCTCAATAGCAATCAGCCCCAGCATTTT.

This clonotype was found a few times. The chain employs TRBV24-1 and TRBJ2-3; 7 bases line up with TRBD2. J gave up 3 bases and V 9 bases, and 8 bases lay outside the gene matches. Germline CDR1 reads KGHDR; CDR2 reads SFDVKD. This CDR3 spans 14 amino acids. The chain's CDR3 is CATGMRGTTDTQYF. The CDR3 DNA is TGTGCCACCGGGATGCGGGGGACGACAGATACGCAGTATTTT.

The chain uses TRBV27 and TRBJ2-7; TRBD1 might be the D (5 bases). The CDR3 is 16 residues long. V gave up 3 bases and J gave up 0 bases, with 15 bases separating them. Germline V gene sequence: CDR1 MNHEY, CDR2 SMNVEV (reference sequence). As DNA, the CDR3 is TGTGCCAGCAGTTTCCTCCCTTCGACAGCCTCCTACGAGCAGTACTTC. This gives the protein CASSFLPSTASYEQYF.

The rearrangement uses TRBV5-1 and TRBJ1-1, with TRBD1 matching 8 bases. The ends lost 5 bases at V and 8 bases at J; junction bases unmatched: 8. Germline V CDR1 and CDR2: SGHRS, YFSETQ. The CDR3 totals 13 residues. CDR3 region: CASRNTGGEEAFF. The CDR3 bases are TGCGCCAGCAGAAACACAGGGGGTGAGGAAGCTTTCTTT.

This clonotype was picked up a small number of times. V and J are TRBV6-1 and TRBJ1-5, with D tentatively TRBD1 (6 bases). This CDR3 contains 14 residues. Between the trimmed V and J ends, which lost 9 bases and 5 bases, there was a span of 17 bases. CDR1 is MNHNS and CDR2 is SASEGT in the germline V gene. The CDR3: CASEDLTGYQPQHF. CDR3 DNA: TGTGCCAGTGAAGACTTGACAGGATATCAGCCCCAGCATTTT.

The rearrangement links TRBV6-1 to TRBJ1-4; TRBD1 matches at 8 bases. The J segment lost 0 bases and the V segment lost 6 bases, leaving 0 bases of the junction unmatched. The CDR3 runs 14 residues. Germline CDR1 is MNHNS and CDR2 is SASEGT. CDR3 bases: TGTGCCAGCAGACAGGGGGCAACTAATGAAAAACTGTTTTTT. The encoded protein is CASRQGATNEKLFF.

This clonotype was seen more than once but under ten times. The CDR3 spells CSVALLSSGVSYNEQFF. The CDR3 DNA reads TGCAGCGTTGCATTGTTGAGTAGCGGGGTCTCCTACAATGAGCAGTTCTTC. The chain joins TRBV29-1 to TRBJ2-1; TRBD2 agrees at 8 bases. The CDR3 contains 17 residues. J lost 0 bases, V lost 4 bases, and 11 bases had no gene match. Germline CDR1 and CDR2: SQVTM and ANQGSEA.

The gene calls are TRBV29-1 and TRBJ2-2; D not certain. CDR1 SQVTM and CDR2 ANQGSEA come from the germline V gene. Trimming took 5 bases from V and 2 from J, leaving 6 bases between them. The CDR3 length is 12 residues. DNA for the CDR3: TGCAGCGTTTGGGAAAACACCGGGGAGCTGTTTTTT. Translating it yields CSVWENTGELFF.

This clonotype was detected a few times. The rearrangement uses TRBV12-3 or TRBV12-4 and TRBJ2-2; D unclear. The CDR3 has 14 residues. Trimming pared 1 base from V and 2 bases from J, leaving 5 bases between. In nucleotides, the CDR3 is TGTGCCAGCAGTTTAGACCAAAACACCGGGGAGCTGTTTTTT. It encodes CASSLDQNTGELFF.

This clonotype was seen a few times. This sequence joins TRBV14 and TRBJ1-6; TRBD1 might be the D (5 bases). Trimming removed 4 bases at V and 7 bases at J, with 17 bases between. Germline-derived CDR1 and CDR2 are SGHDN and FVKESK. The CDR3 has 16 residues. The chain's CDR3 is CASSRLGQGTNSPLHF. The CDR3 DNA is TGTGCCAGCAGCCGGTTGGGGCAGGGAACCAATTCACCCCTCCACTTT.

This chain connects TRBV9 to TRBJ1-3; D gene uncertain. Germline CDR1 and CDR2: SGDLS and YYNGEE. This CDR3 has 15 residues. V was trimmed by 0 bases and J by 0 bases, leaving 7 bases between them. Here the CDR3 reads CASSVDAISGNTIYF. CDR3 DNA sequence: TGTGCCAGCAGCGTAGATGCGATCTCTGGAAACACCATATATTTT.

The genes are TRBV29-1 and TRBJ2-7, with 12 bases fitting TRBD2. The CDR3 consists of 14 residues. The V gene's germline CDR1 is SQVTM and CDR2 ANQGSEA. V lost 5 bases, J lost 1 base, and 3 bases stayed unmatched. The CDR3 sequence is CSVLLAGGSYEQYF. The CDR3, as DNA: TGCAGCGTTTTACTAGCGGGAGGATCCTACGAGCAGTACTTC.

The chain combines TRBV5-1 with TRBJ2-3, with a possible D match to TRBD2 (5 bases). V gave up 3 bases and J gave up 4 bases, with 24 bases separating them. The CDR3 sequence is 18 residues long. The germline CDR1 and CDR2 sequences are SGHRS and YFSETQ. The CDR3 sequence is CASSSASSGRTGADTQYF. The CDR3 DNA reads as TGCGCCAGCAGCTCAGCTTCTTCAGGTCGTACCGGGGCAGATACGCAGTATTTT.

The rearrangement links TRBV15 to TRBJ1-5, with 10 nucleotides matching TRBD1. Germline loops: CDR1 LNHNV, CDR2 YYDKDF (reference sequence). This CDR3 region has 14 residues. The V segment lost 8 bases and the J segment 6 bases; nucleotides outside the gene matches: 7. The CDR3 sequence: CATSDRGEIQPQHF. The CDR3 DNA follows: TGTGCCACCTCGGACAGGGGGGAGATTCAGCCCCAGCATTTT.

CDR3 region: CATSRDISGQETQYF. The CDR3 DNA reads as TGTGCCACCAGCAGAGATATAAGCGGTCAAGAGACCCAGTACTTC. The chain combines TRBV15 with TRBJ2-5, with D possibly being TRBD2 (5 bases). Germline-derived CDR1 and CDR2 are LNHNV and YYDKDF (reference sequence). V shed 0 bases and J shed 2 bases, with 10 bases lying between them. This CDR3 region has 15 residues.